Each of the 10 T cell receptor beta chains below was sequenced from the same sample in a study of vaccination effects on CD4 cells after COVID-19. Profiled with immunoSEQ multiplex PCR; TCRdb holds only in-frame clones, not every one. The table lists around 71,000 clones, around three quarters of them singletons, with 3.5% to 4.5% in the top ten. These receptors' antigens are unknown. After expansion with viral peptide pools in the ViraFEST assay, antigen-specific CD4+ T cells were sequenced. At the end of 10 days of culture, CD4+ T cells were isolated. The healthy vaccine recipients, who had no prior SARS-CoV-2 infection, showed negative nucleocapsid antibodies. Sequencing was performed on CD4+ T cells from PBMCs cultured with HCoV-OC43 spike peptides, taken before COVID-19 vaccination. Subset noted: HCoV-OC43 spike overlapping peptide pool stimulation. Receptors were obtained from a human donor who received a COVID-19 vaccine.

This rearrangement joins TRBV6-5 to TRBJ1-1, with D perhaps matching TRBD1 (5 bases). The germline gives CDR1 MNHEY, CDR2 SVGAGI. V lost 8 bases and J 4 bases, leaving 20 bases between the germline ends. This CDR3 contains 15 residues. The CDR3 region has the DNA TGTGCCAGCCCTGAGAAGGGACCCCGGGCCACTGAAGCTTTCTTT. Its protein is CASPEKGPRATEAFF.

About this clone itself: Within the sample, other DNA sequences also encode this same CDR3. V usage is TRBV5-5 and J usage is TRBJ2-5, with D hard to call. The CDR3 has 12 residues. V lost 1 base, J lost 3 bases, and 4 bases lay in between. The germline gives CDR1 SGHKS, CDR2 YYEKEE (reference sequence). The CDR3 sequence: CASSLLEETQYF. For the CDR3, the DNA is TGTGCCAGCAGCTTGTTAGAAGAGACCCAGTACTTC. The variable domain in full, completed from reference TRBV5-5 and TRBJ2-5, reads DAGVTQSPTHLIKTRGQQVTLRCSPISGHKSVSWYQQVLGQGPQFIFQYYEKEERGRGNFPDRFSARQFPNYSSELNVNALLLGDSALYLCASSLLEETQYFGPGTRLLVL.

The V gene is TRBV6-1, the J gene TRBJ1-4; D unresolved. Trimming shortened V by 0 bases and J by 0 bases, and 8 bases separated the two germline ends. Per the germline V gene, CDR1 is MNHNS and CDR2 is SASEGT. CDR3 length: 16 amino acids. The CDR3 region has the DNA TGTGCCAGCAGTGAAGCTAGGCGAGCAACTAATGAAAAACTGTTTTTT. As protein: CASSEARRATNEKLFF.

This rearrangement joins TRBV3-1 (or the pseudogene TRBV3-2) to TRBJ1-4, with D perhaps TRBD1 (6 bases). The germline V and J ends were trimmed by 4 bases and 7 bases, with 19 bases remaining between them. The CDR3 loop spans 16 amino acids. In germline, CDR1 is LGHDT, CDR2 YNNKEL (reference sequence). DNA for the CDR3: TGTGCCAGCAGCCCACGACCCCCAGGGGTAGGTGAAAAACTGTTTTTT. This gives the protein CASSPRPPGVGEKLFF.

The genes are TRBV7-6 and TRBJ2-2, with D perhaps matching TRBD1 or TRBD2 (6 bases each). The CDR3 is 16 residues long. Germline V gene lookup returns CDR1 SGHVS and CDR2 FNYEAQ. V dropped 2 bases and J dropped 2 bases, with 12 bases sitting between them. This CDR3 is CASSLNGGLNTGELFF. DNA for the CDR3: TGTGCCAGCAGCTTAAACGGGGGCCTTAACACCGGGGAGCTGTTTTTT.

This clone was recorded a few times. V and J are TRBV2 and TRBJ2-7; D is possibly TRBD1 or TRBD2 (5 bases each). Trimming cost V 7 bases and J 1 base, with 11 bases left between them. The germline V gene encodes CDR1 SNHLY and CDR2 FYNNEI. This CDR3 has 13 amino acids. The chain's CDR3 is CASIRDRSYEQYV. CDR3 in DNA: TGTGCCAGCATTAGGGACCGATCCTACGAGCAGTACGTC.

CDR3 nucleotides: TGTGCCAGTAGCCTTGACAGGCAAGATACGCAGTATTTT. This translates into CASSLDRQDTQYF. This chain connects TRBV19 to TRBJ2-3; D may be TRBD1 (6 bases). V lost 6 bases to trimming and J lost 5 bases, with 12 bases between them. CDR1 is LNHDA and CDR2 is SQIVND in the germline V gene (reference sequence). The CDR3 is 13 residues long.

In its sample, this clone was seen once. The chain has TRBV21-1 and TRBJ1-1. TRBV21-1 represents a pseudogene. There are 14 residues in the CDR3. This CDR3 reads CASSKCGGYTEAFF. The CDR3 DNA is TGTGCCAGCAGCAAATGTGGCGGTTACACTGAAGCTTTCTTT.

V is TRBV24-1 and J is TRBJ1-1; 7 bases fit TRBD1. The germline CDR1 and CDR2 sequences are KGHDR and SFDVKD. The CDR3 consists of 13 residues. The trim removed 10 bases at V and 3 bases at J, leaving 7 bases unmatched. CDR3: CATQTDRDTEAFF. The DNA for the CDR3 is TGTGCCACGCAGACCGACAGGGACACTGAAGCTTTCTTT.

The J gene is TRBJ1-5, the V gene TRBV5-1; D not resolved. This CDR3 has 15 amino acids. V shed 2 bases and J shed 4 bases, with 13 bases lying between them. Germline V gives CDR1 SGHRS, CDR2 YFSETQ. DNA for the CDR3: TGCGCCAGCAGCTTTTCAGGAGATGGAAATCAGCCCCAGCATTTT. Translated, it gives CASSFSGDGNQPQHF.